The 23 T cell receptor beta chains below were found in one sample sequenced in a study of Ad26.COV2.S vaccination and SARS-CoV-2 variants. Indicated treatment: 15 to 20 received Ad26.COV2.S at low or high dose, single or two shots; roughly five received placebo; per-sample allocation not given. Specimens were obtained on day 63 following the first vaccine or placebo injection. Generated by immunoSEQ multiplex PCR, the TCRdb table keeps only in-frame clones and is missing some. The sample lists more than 250,000 clones, around 87% occurring once. This specimen consisted of peripheral blood, obtained in a trial of Ad26.COV2.S vaccine versus placebo. These receptor sequences come from a person aged 18-65 years who received the Ad26.COV2.S COVID-19 vaccine or a placebo.

The chain has TRBV7-9 and TRBJ2-5; 10 bases match TRBD2. The V segment lost 2 bases and the J segment 4 bases; nucleotides outside the gene matches: 1. The CDR3 contains 14 residues. Germline V gene data show CDR1 as SEHNR and CDR2 as FQNEAQ (reference sequence). CDR3 coding DNA: TGTGCCAGCAGCTTATCTAGCGGGGGAGAGACCCAGTACTTC. It translates to CASSLSSGGETQYF.

The gene calls are TRBV11-2 and TRBJ2-5; D gene uncertain. The CDR3 has 14 residues. V lost 4 bases and J lost 5, with 14 bases in between. CDR1 is SGHAT and CDR2 is FQNNGV in the germline V gene. CDR3 in amino acids: CASSYRWAGETQYF. CDR3 DNA sequence: TGTGCCAGCAGCTACCGGTGGGCTGGGGAGACCCAGTACTTC. Variable domain in full (rest from reference TRBV11-2 and TRBJ2-5): EAGVAQSPRYKIIEKRQSVAFWCNPISGHATLYWYQQILGQGPKLLIQFQNNGVVDDSQLPKDRFSAERLKGVDSTLKIQPAKLEDSAVYLCASSYRWAGETQYFGPGTRLLVL.

This clone was seen only a few times. The rearrangement joins TRBV2 to TRBJ2-7; TRBD1 is a possible D gene (6 bases). Germline V gene data show CDR1 as SNHLY and CDR2 as FYNNEI. This CDR3 region has 15 residues. The V end was cut by 7 bases, the J end by 0 bases, with 16 bases between. CDR3 DNA sequence: TGTGCCAGCAATCGTGGGGACACGAACTCCTACGAGCAGTACTTC. Translation: CASNRGDTNSYEQYF.

This clone is a singleton in its sample. The chain couples TRBV19 to TRBJ2-2, with TRBD1 matching over 7 bases. This CDR3 is built from 13 residues. Germline V gene sequence: CDR1 LNHDA, CDR2 SQIVND (reference sequence). The ends lost 10 bases at V and 5 bases at J; junction bases unmatched: 7. CDR3 in amino acids: CATSYRGTGELFF. The CDR3 bases are TGTGCCACCTCATACAGGGGAACCGGGGAGCTGTTTTTT.

This clone was observed a few times. The chain recombines TRBV5-1 with TRBJ1-2; D might be TRBD1 (5 bases). Trimming took off 5 bases at V and 4 bases at J, with 21 bases between the two ends. Per the germline V gene, CDR1 is SGHRS and CDR2 is YFSETQ. The CDR3 contains 16 residues. In DNA, the CDR3 is TGCGCCAGCAGTTTTTCCCCCTCCGGGACGACCTATGGCTACACCTTC. Its translation: CASSFSPSGTTYGYTF.

The chain couples TRBV2 to TRBJ1-4, with 7 bases matching TRBD1. CDR1 and CDR2 from the germline V gene are SNHLY and FYNNEI. The junction had 4 bases not matched to a gene; V was cut back by 6 bases and J by 3 bases. The CDR3 totals 14 residues. CDR3 protein: CASRGDSSNEKLFF. The CDR3 DNA sequence: TGTGCCAGCAGGGGGGACAGCTCTAATGAAAAACTGTTTTTT.

This clone appeared once. The chain has TRBV19 and TRBJ1-1; 8 bases fit TRBD1. J was trimmed by 5 bases and V by 4 bases; bases with no gene match: 9. The CDR3 spans 15 residues. Germline V gives CDR1 LNHDA, CDR2 SQIVND (reference sequence). Here the CDR3 DNA reads TGTGCCAGTAGTAAGGAGTGGACAGGGTTTACTGAAGCTTTCTTT. It encodes CASSKEWTGFTEAFF.

V is TRBV14 and J is TRBJ1-2; 9 positions agree with TRBD1. The germline gives CDR1 SGHDN, CDR2 FVKESK. The CDR3 is made up of 16 amino acids. The V gene end was trimmed by 0 bases and the J gene end by 7 bases; junction bases not matched to a gene: 9. Written as DNA, the CDR3 is TGTGCCAGCAGCCAAGATCTACAGGGGGCTGGGGGTGGCTACACCTTC. It is translated as CASSQDLQGAGGGYTF.

This clone was counted a single time. The rearrangement uses TRBV7-9 and TRBJ1-1; D is undetermined. V gave up 3 bases and J gave up 4 bases, with 3 bases separating them. CDR1 and CDR2 (germline): SEHNR, FQNEAQ (reference sequence). The CDR3 totals 11 residues. This CDR3 reads CASSFSTEAFF. CDR3 bases: TGTGCCAGCAGCTTTAGCACTGAAGCTTTCTTT. The variable domain in full, with the rest retrieved from reference TRBV7-9 and TRBJ1-1, is DTGVSQNPRHKITKRGQNVTFRCDPISEHNRLYWYRQTLGQGPEFLTYFQNEAQLEKSRLLSDRFSAERPKGSFSTLEIQRTEQGDSAMYLCASSFSTEAFFGQGTRLTVV.

The rearrangement links TRBV5-1 to TRBJ2-5, with 10 bases matching TRBD2. Germline trimming cut 4 bases from V and 5 bases from J; bases unmatched to any gene: 14. The germline CDR1 and CDR2 sequences are SGHRS and YFSETQ. The CDR3 contains 17 residues. The CDR3 DNA follows: TGCGCCAGCAGCCTTGGGACTAGCGCGCCTAGGGCGGAGACCCAGTACTTC. Its translation: CASSLGTSAPRAETQYF. The entire variable domain, with the rest obtained from reference TRBV5-1 and TRBJ2-5, is as follows: KAGVTQTPRYLIKTRGQQVTLSCSPISGHRSVSWYQQTPGQGLQFLFEYFSETQRNKGNFPGRFSGRQFSNSRSEMNVSTLELGDSALYLCASSLGTSAPRAETQYFGPGTRLLVL.

The V call is TRBV24-1, the J call TRBJ2-3; 8 nucleotides line up with TRBD1. The CDR3 runs 15 residues. V trimming: 4 bases; J trimming: 5 bases; junction bases outside the gene matches: 7. CDR1 is KGHDR, CDR2 SFDVKD, per germline. CDR3 residues: CATSDHGQGGDTQYF. DNA for the CDR3: TGTGCCACCAGTGACCATGGACAGGGCGGAGATACGCAGTATTTT.

This rearrangement joins TRBV29-1 to TRBJ2-5; a weak D match, TRBD2 (6 bases). V was shortened by 6 bases and J by 2 bases, with 13 bases between the two germline ends. The CDR3 is made up of 13 amino acids. In germline, CDR1 is SQVTM, CDR2 ANQGSEA. The DNA of the CDR3 is TGCAGCGTGCGGGACTTCAAACAAGAGACCCAGTACTTC. Protein: CSVRDFKQETQYF.

The chain joins TRBV28 to TRBJ1-1; 7 bases agree with TRBD1. The CDR3 sequence is 14 residues long. Trimming at V came to 3 bases and at J to 5 bases, leaving 6 bases not matched to a gene. The germline V gene has CDR1 MDHEN and CDR2 SYDVKM. The CDR3 sequence is CASSFTGVGTEAFF. The CDR3 DNA sequence: TGTGCCAGCAGTTTCACAGGGGTGGGTACTGAAGCTTTCTTT.

CDR3 sequence reads: CASRRSQGVQPLHF. Here the CDR3 DNA reads TGCGCCAGCAGGCGGTCTCAGGGGGTGCAACCCCTCCACTTT. The genes are TRBV10-2 and TRBJ1-6, with 7 bases fitting TRBD1. Germline CDR1 and CDR2: WSHSY and SAAADI. Trimming cost V 6 bases and J 12 bases; bases outside gene matches: 11. The CDR3 consists of 14 residues.

This chain connects TRBV4-2 to TRBJ1-4; D may be TRBD1 (6 bases). The germline CDR1 and CDR2 sequences are LGHNA and YNFKEQ. Trimming took off 4 bases at V and 11 bases at J, with 23 bases between the two ends. The CDR3 extends over 16 amino acids. Written as DNA, the CDR3 is TGTGCCAGCAGCCGCCTGACAGGCGAGGGCCCGAGGAAACTGTTTTTT. Protein sequence: CASSRLTGEGPRKLFF.

The chain has TRBV10-3 and TRBJ1-3; the D gene is possibly TRBD1 (5 bases). This CDR3 comprises 15 residues. The germline V and J ends were trimmed by 4 bases and 0 bases, with 10 bases remaining between them. Germline assignment: CDR1 ENHRY and CDR2 SYGVKD. The CDR3 protein is CAISGTGSSGNTIYF. CDR3 coding DNA: TGTGCCATCAGTGGCACAGGCAGCTCTGGAAACACCATATATTTT.

In the case of this clone: Other DNA sequences within the sample encode an identical CDR3. The chain employs TRBV27 and TRBJ1-1, with D tentatively TRBD1 (5 bases). This CDR3 region has 13 residues. V gave up 6 bases and J gave up 1 base, with 9 bases separating them. The germline CDR1 and CDR2 sequences are MNHEY and SMNVEV (reference sequence). CDR3 residues: CASSLGQNTEAFF. The DNA of the CDR3 is TGTGCCAGCAGCTTAGGACAGAACACTGAAGCTTTCTTT.

J is TRBJ1-1 and V is TRBV7-2; tentative D call: TRBD1 (5 bases). Trimming removed 8 bases at V and 0 bases at J, with 16 bases between. The CDR3 has 15 amino acids. Germline CDR1 reads SGHTA; CDR2 reads FQGNSA. CDR3 in DNA: TGTGCCAGCTCTCCGGGACGGCGAATGAACACTGAAGCTTTCTTT. This translates into CASSPGRRMNTEAFF.

In its sample, this clone was seen once. The DNA of the CDR3 is TGTGCCAGCAGCCCCAGGGGGCGGAAGAACTACGAGCAGTACTTC. This sequence encodes CASSPRGRKNYEQYF. The rearrangement uses TRBV11-2 and TRBJ2-7; 8 bases are a match to TRBD1. Germline lookup yields CDR1 SGHAT and CDR2 FQNNGV. This CDR3 has 15 residues. V lost 5 bases, J lost 3 bases, and 9 bases stayed unmatched.

This sequence joins TRBV6-4 and TRBJ1-1, with D possibly being TRBD1 (5 bases). The V end lost 0 bases, the J end lost 4 bases, and 12 bases lay between the germline ends. In germline, CDR1 is MRHNA, CDR2 SNTAGT. This CDR3 is 15 amino acids long. The CDR3 loop is CASSDSSRGFTEAFF. The CDR3 DNA reads as TGTGCCAGCAGTGACTCGAGTAGGGGTTTCACTGAAGCTTTCTTT.

This clone was seen a single time. V gene TRBV9 combines with J gene TRBJ1-2, with D possibly matching TRBD1 (6 bases). V lost 3 bases and J 7 bases, leaving 22 bases between the germline ends. Germline V gene data show CDR1 as SGDLS and CDR2 as YYNGEE. The CDR3 sequence is 16 residues long. The CDR3, as DNA: TGTGCCAGCAGCGGGGGCCCGACAGGCCCTCTAGGTGGCTACACCTTC. Protein product: CASSGGPTGPLGGYTF. Together with reference TRBV9 and TRBJ1-2, the CDR3 gives the full variable domain: DSGVTQTPKHLITATGQRVTLRCSPRSGDLSVYWYQQSLDQGLQFLIQYYNGEERAKGNILERFSAQQFPDLHSELNLSSLELGDSALYFCASSGGPTGPLGGYTFGSGTRLTVV.

The rearrangement links TRBV30 to TRBJ2-1, with D tentatively TRBD2 (5 bases). CDR1 and CDR2 (germline): GTSNPN, SVGIG (reference sequence). Trimming cost V 0 bases and J 0 bases, with 9 bases left between them. The CDR3 has 15 residues. The CDR3 region has the DNA TGTGCCTGGAGTGTCGGACTCCTCTCCTACAATGAGCAGTTCTTC. It yields the protein CAWSVGLLSYNEQFF.

This clone was found once. The rearrangement joins TRBV3-1 (or the pseudogene TRBV3-2) to TRBJ1-2; no reliable D call. The CDR3 loop spans 16 amino acids. Germline V lookup: CDR1 LGHDT, CDR2 YNNKEL (reference sequence). V was pared by 4 bases and J by 3 bases, with 18 bases between. DNA of the CDR3: TGTGCCAGCAGCCCTCCCGGCCTACTGGGTCACTATGGCTACACCTTC. Its translation is CASSPPGLLGHYGYTF.